The sample holds one count of the clone carrying this T cell receptor (beta chain). The data are from a study of CD8 T cells in Susac syndrome. RNA amounts of about 0.5 to 1 ug underwent reverse transcription with random hexamers. A multiplex approach, immunoSEQ multiplex PCR, amplified TCR beta CDR3 across 54 Vbeta and 13 Jbeta. In TCRdb, the immunoSEQ multiplex PCR reads were re-called with MiXCR into one record per CDR3 protein. The data contain some 120,000 distinct CDR3 sequences, 90% to 95% of them singletons. The material sequenced was CD4+ T cells from PBMCs. This TCR was sampled from a human donor with multiple sclerosis.

CDR3 sequence (DNA): TGTGCCAGCAGTTTCTCTCATTTAGGAGCACAAGGGATGAACACTGAAGCTTTCTTT. Its protein is CASSFSHLGAQGMNTEAFF. V gene TRBV12-3 or TRBV12-4 combines with J gene TRBJ1-1; D is uncertain. V was trimmed by 3 bases and J by 0 bases, leaving 23 bases between them. This CDR3 comprises 19 residues.